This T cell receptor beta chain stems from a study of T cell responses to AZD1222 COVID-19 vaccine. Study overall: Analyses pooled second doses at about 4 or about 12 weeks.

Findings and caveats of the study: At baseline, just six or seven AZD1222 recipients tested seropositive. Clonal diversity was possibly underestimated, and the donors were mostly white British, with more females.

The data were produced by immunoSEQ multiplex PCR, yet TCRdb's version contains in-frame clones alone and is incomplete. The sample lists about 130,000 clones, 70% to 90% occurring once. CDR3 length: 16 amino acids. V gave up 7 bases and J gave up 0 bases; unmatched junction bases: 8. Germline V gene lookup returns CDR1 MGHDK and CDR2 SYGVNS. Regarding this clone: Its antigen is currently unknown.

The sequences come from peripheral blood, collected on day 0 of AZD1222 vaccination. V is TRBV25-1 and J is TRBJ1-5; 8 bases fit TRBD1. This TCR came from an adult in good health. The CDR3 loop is CASTPAGGNSNQPQHF. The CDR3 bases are TGTGCCAGCACTCCTGCAGGGGGCAATAGCAATCAGCCCCAGCATTTT.